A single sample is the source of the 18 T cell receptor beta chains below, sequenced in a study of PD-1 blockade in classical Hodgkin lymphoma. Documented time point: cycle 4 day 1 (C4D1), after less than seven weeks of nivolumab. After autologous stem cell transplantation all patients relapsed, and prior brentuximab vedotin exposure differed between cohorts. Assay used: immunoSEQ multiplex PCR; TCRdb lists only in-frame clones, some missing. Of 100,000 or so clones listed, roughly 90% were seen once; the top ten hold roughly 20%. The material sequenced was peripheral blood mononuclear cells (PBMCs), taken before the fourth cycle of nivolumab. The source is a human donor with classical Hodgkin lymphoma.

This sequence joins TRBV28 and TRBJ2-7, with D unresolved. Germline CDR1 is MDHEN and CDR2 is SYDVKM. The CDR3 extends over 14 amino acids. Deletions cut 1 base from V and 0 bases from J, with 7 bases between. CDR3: CASSLSDGSYEQYF. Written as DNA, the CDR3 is TGTGCCAGCAGTTTATCGGACGGCTCCTACGAGCAGTACTTC.

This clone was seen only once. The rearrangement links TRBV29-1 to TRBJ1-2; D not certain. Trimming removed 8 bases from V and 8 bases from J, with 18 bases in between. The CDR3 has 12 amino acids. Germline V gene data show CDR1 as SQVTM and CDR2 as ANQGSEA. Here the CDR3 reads CSSGEGSFGYTF. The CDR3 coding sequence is TGCAGCTCTGGTGAGGGCTCCTTCGGCTACACCTTC.

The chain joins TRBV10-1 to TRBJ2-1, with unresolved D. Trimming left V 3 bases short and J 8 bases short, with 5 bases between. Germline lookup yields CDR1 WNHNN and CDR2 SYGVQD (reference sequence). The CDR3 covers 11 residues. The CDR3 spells CASSDLYEQFF. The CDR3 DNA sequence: TGCGCCAGCAGTGATCTCTATGAGCAGTTCTTC.

The CDR3 here is CASSDYRMDTEAFF. The CDR3, as DNA: TGTGCCAGCAGTGATTACAGGATGGACACTGAAGCTTTCTTT. The chain combines TRBV2 with TRBJ1-1, with D tentatively TRBD1 (5 bases). The CDR3 contains 14 residues. V shed 3 bases and J shed 3 bases, with 11 bases lying between them. Germline V CDR1 and CDR2: SNHLY, FYNNEI.

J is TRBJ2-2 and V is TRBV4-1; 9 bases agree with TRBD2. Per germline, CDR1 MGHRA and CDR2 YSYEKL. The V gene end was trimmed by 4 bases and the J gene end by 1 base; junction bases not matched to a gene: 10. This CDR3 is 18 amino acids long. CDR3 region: CASSRYRTSVMNTGELFF. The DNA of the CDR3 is TGCGCCAGCAGCCGTTACCGGACTAGCGTCATGAACACCGGGGAGCTGTTTTTT.

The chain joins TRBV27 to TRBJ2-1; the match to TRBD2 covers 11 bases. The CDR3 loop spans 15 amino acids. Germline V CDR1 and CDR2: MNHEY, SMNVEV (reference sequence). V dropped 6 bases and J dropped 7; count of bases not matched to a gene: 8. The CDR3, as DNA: TGTGCCAGCAGAACCACTAGCGGGAGTTTAAATGAGCAGTTCTTC. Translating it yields CASRTTSGSLNEQFF.

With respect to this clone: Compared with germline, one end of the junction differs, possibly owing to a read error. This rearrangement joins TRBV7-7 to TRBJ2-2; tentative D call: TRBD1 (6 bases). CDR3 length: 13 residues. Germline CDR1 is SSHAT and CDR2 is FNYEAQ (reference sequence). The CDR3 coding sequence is TGTGCTAGCAGCCCAGACAGGCTCGGGGAGCTGTTTTTT. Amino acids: CASSPDRLGELFF.

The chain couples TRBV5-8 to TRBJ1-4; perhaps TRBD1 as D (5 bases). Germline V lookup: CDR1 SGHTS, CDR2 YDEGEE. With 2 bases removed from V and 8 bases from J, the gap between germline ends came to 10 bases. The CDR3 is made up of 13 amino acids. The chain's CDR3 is CASSFQGREKLFF. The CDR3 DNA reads TGTGCCAGCAGCTTCCAGGGAAGAGAAAAACTGTTTTTT.

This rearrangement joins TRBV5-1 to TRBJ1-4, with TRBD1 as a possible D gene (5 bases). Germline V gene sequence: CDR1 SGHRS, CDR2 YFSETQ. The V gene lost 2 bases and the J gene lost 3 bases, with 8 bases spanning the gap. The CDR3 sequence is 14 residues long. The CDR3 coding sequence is TGCGCCAGCAGCTTAGGGGCGGCTAATGAAAAACTGTTTTTT. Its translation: CASSLGAANEKLFF.

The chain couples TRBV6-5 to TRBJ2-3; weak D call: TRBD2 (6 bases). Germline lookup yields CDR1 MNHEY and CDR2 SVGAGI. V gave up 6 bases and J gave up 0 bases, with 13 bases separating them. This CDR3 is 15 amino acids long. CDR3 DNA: TGTGCCAGCAGGGGACTCGCCACTAGCACAGATACGCAGTATTTT. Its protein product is CASRGLATSTDTQYF.

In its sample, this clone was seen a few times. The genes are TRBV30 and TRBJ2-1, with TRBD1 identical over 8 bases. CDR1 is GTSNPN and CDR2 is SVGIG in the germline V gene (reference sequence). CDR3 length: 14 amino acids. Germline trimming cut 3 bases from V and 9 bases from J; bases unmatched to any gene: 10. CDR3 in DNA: TGTGCCTGGAGAAAGGGGACAGGCTTTCTTGAGCAGTTCTTC. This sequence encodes CAWRKGTGFLEQFF.

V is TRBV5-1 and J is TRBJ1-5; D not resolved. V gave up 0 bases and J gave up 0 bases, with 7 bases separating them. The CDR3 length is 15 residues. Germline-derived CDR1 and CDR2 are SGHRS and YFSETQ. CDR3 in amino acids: CASSLGHNSNQPQHF. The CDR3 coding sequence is TGCGCCAGCAGCTTGGGACATAATAGCAATCAGCCCCAGCATTTT.

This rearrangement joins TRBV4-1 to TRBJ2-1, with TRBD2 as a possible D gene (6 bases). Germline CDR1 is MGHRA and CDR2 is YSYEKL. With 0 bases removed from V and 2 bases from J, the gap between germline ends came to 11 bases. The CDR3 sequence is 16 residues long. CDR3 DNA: TGCGCCAGCAGCCAAGATGGAGCGGGCACCTACAATGAGCAGTTCTTC. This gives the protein CASSQDGAGTYNEQFF.

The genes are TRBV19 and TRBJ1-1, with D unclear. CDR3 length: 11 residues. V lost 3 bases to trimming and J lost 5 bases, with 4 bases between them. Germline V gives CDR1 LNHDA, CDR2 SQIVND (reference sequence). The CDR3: CASSIGTEAFF. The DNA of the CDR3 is TGTGCCAGTAGTATTGGTACTGAAGCTTTCTTT.

The CDR3 here is CASSKGGLAADTQYF. CDR3 sequence (DNA): TGTGCCAGCAGCAAAGGGGGACTAGCAGCAGATACGCAGTATTTT. This chain links TRBV21-1 with TRBJ2-3; no DNA check was done on the table's D call, TRBD2. TRBV21-1 is classified as a pseudogene. This CDR3 is 15 amino acids long.

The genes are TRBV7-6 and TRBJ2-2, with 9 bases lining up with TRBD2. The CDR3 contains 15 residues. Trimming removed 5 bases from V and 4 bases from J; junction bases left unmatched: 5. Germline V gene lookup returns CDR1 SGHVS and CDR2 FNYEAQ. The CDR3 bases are TGTGCCAGCAGCATTAGCGGGAGTCTCACCGGGGAGCTGTTTTTT. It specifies CASSISGSLTGELFF. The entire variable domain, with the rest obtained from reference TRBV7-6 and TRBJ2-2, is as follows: GAGVSQSPRYKVTKRGQDVALRCDPISGHVSLYWYRQALGQGPEFLTYFNYEAQQDKSGLPNDRFSAERPEGSISTLTIQRTEQRDSAMYRCASSISGSLTGELFFGEGSRLTVL.

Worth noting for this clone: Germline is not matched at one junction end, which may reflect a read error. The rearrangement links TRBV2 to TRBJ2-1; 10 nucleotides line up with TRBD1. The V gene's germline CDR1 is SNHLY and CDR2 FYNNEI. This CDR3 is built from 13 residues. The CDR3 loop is CASGTGDGNEQFF. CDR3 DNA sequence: TGCGCCTCCGGGACAGGGGACGGCAATGAGCAGTTCTTC.

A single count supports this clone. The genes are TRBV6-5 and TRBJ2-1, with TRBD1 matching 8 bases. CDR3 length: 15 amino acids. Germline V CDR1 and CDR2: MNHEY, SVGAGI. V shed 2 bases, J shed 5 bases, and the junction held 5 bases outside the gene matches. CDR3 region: CASSYGTGGDNEQFF. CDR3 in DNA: TGTGCCAGCAGTTACGGGACAGGTGGGGACAATGAGCAGTTCTTC.